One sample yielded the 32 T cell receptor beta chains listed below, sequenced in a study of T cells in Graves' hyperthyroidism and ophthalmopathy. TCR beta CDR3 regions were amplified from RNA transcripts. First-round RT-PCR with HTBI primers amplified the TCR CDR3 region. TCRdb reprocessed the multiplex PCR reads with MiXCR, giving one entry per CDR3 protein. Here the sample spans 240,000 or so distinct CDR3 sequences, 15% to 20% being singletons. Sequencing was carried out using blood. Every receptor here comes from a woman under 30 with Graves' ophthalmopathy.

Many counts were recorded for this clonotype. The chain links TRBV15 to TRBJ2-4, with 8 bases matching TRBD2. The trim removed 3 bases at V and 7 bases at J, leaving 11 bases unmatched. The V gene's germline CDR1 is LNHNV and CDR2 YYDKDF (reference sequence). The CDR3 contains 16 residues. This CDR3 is CATSSYPAGEDNIQYF. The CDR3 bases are TGTGCCACCAGCAGTTACCCAGCGGGAGAGGATAACATTCAGTACTTC. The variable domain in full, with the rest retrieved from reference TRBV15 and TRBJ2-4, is DAMVIQNPRYQVTQFGKPVTLSCSQTLNHNVMYWYQQKSSQAPKLLFHYYDKDFNNEADTPDNFQSRRPNTSFCFLDIRSPGLGDTAMYLCATSSYPAGEDNIQYFGAGTRLSVL.

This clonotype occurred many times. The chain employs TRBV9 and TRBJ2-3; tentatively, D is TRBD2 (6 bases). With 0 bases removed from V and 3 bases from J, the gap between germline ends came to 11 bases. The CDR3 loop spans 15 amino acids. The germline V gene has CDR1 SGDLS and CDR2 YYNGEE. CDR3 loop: CASSVGGGTTDTQYF. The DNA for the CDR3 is TGTGCCAGCAGCGTAGGGGGAGGCACGACAGATACGCAGTATTTT.

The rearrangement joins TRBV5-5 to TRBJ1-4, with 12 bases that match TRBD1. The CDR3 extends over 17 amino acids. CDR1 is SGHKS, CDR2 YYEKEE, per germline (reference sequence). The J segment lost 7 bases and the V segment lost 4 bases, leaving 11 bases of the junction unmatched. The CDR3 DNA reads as TGTGCCAGCAGCGCCGGGACAGGGGGCAGCTGGACTGAAAAACTGTTTTTT. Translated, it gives CASSAGTGGSWTEKLFF.

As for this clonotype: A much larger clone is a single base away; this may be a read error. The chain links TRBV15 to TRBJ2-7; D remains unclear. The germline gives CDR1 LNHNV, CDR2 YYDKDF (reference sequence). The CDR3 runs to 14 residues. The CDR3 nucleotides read TGTGCCACCAGCAGAGATCCCACTTTCTACGGGCAGTACTTC. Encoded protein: CATSRDPTFYGQYF.

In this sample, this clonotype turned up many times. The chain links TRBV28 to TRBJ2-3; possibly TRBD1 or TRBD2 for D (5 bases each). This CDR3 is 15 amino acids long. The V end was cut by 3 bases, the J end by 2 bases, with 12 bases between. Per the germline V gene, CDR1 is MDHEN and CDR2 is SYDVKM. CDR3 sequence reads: CASSLMGEPTDTQYF. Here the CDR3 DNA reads TGTGCCAGCAGTTTGATGGGGGAGCCCACAGATACGCAGTATTTT.

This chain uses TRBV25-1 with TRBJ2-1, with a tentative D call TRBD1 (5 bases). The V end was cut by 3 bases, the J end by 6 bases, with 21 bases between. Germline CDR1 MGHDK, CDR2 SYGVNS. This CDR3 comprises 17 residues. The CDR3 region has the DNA TGTGCCAGCAGTGACACCATGGGGCAGGGCAGGATCAATGAGCAGTTCTTC. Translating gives CASSDTMGQGRINEQFF.

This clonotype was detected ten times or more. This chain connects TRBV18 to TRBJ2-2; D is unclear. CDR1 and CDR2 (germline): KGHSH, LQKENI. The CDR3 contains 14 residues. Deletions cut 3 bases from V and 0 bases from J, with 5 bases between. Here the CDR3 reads CASSPASNTGELFF. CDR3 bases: TGTGCCAGCTCACCGGCATCGAACACCGGGGAGCTGTTTTTT.

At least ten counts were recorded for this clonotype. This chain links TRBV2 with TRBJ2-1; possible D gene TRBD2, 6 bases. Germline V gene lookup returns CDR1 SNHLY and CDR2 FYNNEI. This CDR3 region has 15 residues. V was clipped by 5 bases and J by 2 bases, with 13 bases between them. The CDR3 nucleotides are TGTGCCAGCAGTCCGGGGGTTGGGCCCTACAATGAGCAGTTCTTC. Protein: CASSPGVGPYNEQFF. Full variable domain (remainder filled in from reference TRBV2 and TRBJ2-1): EPEVTQTPSHQVTQMGQEVILRCVPISNHLYFYWYRQILGQKVEFLVSFYNNEISEKSEIFDDQFSVERPDGSNFTLKIRSTKLEDSAMYFCASSPGVGPYNEQFFGPGTRLTVL.

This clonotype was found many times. The CDR3, as DNA: TGTGCCAGTGGGACAGGGCAGTTCTTC. Its translation: CASGTGQFF. The chain has TRBV11-2 and TRBJ2-1; TRBD1 matches at 8 bases. Germline trimming cut 9 bases from V and 12 bases from J; bases unmatched to any gene: 1. The germline CDR1 and CDR2 sequences are SGHAT and FQNNGV. This CDR3 region has 9 residues.

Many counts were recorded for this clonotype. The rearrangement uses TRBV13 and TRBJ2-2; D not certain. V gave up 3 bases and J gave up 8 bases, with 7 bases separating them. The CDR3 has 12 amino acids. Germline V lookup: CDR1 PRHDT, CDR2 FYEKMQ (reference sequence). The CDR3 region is CASSLRLGELFF. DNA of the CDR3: TGTGCCAGCAGCTTGCGGCTGGGGGAGCTGTTTTTT. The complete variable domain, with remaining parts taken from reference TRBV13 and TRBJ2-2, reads AAGVIQSPRHLIKEKRETATLKCYPIPRHDTVYWYQQGPGQDPQFLISFYEKMQSDKGSIPDRFSAQQFSDYHSELNMSSLELGDSALYFCASSLRLGELFFGEGSRLTVL.

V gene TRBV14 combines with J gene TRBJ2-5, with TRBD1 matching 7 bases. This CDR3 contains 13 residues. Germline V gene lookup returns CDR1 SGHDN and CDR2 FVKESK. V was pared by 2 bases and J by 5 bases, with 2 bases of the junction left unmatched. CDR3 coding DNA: TGTGCCAGCAGCCAAACAGGGGCCGAGACCCAGTACTTC. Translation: CASSQTGAETQYF.

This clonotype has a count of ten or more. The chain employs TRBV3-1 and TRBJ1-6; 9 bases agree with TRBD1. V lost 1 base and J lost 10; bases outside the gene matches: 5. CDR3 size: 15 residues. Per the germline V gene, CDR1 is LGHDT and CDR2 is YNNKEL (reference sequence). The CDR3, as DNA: TGTGCCAGCAGCCAAGTTGGGACAGGGAGCTCACCCCTCCACTTT. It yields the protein CASSQVGTGSSPLHF.

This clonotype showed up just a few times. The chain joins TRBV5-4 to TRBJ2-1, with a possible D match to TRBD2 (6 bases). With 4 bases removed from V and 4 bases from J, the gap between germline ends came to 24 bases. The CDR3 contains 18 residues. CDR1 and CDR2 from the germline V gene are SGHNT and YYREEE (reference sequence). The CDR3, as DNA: TGTGCCAGCAGCCCCCTGGCTAGCGTAGACACCTCTTACAATGAGCAGTTCTTC. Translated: CASSPLASVDTSYNEQFF.

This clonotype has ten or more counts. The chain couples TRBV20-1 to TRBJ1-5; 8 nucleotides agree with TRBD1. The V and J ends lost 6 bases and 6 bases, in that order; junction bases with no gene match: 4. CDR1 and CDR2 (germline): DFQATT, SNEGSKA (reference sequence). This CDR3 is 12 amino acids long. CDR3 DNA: TGCAGTGCCGGACAGGGCAGTCAGCCCCAGCATTTT. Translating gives CSAGQGSQPQHF.

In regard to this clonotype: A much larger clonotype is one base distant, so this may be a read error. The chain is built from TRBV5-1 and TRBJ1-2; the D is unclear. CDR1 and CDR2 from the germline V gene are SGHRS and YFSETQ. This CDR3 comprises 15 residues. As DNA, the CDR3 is TGCGCCAACAGCGACTCCTTAGACGGGTACTATGGCTACACCTTC. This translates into CANSDSLDGYYGYTF.

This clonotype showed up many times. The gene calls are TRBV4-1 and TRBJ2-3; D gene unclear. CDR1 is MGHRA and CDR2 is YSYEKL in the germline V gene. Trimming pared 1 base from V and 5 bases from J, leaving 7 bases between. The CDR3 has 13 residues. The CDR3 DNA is TGCGCCAGCAGCCAAGCCCCCTTAGATACGCAGTATTTT. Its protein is CASSQAPLDTQYF.

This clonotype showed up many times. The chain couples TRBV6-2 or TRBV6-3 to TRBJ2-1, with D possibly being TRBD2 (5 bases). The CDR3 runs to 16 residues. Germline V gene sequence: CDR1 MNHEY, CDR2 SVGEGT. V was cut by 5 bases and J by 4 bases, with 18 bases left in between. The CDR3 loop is CASSRLRDSIYNEQFF. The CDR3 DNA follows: TGTGCCAGCAGTCGGCTCCGGGATTCCATATACAATGAGCAGTTCTTC.

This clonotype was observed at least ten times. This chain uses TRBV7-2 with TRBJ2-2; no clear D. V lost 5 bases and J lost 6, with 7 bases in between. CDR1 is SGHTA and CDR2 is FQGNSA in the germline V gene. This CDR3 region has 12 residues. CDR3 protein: CASSPTAGELFF. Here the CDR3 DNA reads TGTGCCAGCAGCCCCACAGCCGGGGAGCTGTTTTTT.

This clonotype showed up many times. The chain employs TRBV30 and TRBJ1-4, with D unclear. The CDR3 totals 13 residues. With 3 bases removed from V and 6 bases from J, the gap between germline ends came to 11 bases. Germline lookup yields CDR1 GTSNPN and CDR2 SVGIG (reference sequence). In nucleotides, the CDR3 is TGTGCCTGGAGCGGGCAGACTTATGAAAAACTGTTTTTT. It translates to CAWSGQTYEKLFF.

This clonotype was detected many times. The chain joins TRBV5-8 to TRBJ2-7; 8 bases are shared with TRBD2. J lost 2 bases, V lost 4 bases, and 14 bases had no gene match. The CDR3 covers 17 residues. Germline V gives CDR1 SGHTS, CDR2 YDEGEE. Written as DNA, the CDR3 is TGTGCCAGCAGCCTCCCTAGGGAGCGGGGGCCACCCTACGAGCAGTACTTC. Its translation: CASSLPRERGPPYEQYF. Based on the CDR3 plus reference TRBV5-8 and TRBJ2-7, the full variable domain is EAGVTQSPTHLIKTRGQQATLRCSPISGHTSVYWYQQALGLGLQFLLWYDEGEERNRGNFPPRFSGRQFPNYSSELNVNALELEDSALYLCASSLPRERGPPYEQYFGPGTRLTVT.

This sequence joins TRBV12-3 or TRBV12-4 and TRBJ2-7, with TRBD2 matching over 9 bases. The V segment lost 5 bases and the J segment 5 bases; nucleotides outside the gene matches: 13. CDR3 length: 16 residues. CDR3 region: CASSHPSSGNRDEQYF. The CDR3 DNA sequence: TGTGCCAGCAGTCACCCGTCTAGCGGGAACCGGGACGAGCAGTACTTC.

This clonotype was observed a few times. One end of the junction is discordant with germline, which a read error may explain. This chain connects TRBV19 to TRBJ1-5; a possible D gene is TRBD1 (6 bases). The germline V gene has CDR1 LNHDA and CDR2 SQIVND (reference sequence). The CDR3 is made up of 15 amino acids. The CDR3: CASRAGEVSDQPQHF. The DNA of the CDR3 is TGTGCCAGTAGAGCAGGGGAGGTTAGCGATCAGCCCCAGCATTTT.

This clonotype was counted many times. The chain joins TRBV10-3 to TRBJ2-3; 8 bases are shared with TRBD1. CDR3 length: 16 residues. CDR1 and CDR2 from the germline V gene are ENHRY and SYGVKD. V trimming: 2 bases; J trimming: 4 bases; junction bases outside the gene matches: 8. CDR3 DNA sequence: TGTGCCATCAGTGAGCTGGACAGGGTGGGATCAGATACGCAGTATTTT. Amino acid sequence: CAISELDRVGSDTQYF.

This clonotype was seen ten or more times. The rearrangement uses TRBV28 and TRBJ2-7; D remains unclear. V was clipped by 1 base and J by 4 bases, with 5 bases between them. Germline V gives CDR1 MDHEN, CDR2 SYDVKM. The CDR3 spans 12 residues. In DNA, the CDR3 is TGTGCCAGCAGTTTATATGGGTACGAGCAGTACTTC. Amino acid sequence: CASSLYGYEQYF.

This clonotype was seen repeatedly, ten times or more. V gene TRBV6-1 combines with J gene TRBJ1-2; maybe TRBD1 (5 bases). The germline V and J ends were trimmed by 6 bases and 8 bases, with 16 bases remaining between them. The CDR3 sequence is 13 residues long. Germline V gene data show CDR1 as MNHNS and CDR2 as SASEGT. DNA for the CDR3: TGTGCCAGCAGCGGGACTGCTGGGTTGGGCTACACCTTC. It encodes CASSGTAGLGYTF.

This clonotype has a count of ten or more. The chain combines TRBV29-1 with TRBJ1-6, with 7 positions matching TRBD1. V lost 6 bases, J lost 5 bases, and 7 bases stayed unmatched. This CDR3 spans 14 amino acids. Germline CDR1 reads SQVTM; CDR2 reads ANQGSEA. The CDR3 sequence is CSVAIGTDNSPLHF. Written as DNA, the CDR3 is TGCAGCGTAGCGATCGGGACAGATAATTCACCCCTCCACTTT.

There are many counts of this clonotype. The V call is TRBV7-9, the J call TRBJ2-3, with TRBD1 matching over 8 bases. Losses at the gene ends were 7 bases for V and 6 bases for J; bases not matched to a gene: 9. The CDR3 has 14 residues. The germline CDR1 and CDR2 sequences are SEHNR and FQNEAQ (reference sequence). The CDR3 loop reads CASKRQGASDTQYF. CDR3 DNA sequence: TGTGCCAGCAAGAGGCAGGGGGCATCCGATACGCAGTATTTT.

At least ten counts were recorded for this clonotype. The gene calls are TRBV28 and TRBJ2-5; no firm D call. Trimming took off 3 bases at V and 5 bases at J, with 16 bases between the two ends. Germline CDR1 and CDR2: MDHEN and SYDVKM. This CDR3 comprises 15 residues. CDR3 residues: CASSFPPPLMETQYF. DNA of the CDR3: TGTGCCAGCAGTTTCCCCCCCCCGCTTATGGAGACCCAGTACTTC.

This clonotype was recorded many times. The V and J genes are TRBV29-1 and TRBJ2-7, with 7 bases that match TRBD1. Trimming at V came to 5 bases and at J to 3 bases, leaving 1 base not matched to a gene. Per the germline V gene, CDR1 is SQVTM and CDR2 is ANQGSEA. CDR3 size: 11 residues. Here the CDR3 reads CSVRDSYEQYF. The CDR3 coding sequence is TGCAGCGTTAGGGACAGCTACGAGCAGTACTTC.

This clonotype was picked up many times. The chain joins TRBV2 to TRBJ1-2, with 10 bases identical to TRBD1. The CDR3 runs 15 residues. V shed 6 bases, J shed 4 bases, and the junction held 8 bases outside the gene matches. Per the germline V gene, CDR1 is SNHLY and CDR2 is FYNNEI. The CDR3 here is CASRAGTGVLYGYTF. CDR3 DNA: TGTGCCAGCAGAGCCGGGACAGGGGTTCTCTATGGCTACACCTTC.

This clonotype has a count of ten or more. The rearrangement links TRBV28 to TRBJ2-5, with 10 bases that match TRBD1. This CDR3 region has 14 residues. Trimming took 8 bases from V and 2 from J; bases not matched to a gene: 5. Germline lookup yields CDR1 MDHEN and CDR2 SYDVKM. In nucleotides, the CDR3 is TGTGCCAGCTCTGACAGGGGGCGTCAAGAGACCCAGTACTTC. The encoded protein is CASSDRGRQETQYF.

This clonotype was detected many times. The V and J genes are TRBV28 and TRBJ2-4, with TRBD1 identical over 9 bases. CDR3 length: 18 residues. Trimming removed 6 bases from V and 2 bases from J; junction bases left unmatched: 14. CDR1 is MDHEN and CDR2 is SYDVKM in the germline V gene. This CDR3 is CASRGTGFPNFSKNIQYF. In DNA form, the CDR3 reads TGTGCCAGCAGAGGGACAGGGTTCCCCAATTTTTCCAAAAACATTCAGTACTTC.